The entry below describes one T cell receptor beta chain. The data were obtained in a study of control samples from healthy donors and cancer patients. The repertoire was sequenced with immunoSEQ multiplex PCR; TCRdb's copy has only in-frame clones and lacks some. This table has tens of thousands of clones, 92% appearing once. In germline, CDR1 is SGDLS, CDR2 YYNGEE. Germline trimming cut 2 bases from V and 0 bases from J; bases unmatched to any gene: 7. The CDR3 runs 16 residues. The chain couples TRBV9 to TRBJ1-1; 7 positions agree with TRBD1. Sequences were obtained from PBMCs. The sequence came from a man aged 40-49 years with colorectal cancer. CDR3 in amino acids: CASSVTSGQMNTEAFF. In DNA, the CDR3 is TGTGCCAGCAGCGTGACATCGGGACAGATGAACACTGAAGCTTTCTTT.